One sample yielded the 28 T cell receptor beta chains listed below, sequenced in a study of Graves' ophthalmopathy and Graves' hyperthyroidism. From RNA, the CDR3 regions of TCR beta chains were amplified and sequenced. RT-PCR with HTBI primers came first, then second-round multiplex PCR. From the multiplex PCR reads, TCRdb called clonotypes with MiXCR, one entry per CDR3 protein. The profile shows more than 45,000 distinct CDR3 sequences, 50% of them singletons. Sequencing was carried out using peripheral blood. These receptors originate from an adult man with Graves' ophthalmopathy.

Many counts were recorded for this clonotype. The chain combines TRBV5-1 with TRBJ2-7, with 7 nucleotides matching TRBD2. The CDR3 runs 15 residues. Germline CDR1 is SGHRS and CDR2 is YFSETQ. J lost 1 base, V lost 0 bases, and 4 bases had no gene match. In DNA form, the CDR3 reads TGCGCCAGCAGCTTGGCGGGAGGCAAGTCCTACGAGCAGTACTTC. It specifies CASSLAGGKSYEQYF.

J is TRBJ2-3 and V is TRBV10-3; D remains ambiguous. This CDR3 comprises 17 residues. Germline V gene sequence: CDR1 ENHRY, CDR2 SYGVKD. V lost 0 bases and J 0 bases, leaving 13 bases between the germline ends. The CDR3 here is CAISESGKEASTDTQYF. In nucleotides, the CDR3 is TGTGCCATCAGTGAGTCGGGCAAAGAAGCTAGCACAGATACGCAGTATTTT.

The chain carries TRBV20-1 and TRBJ1-3, with D possibly being TRBD1 (6 bases). CDR1 and CDR2 (germline): DFQATT, SNEGSKA (reference sequence). The CDR3 contains 14 residues. Trimming shortened V by 6 bases and J by 0 bases, and 12 bases separated the two germline ends. This CDR3 is CSAPGEPSGNTIYF. In nucleotides, the CDR3 is TGCAGTGCGCCAGGGGAACCCTCTGGAAACACCATATATTTT.

This clonotype was recorded at least ten times. This chain connects TRBV20-1 to TRBJ2-3, with 13 nucleotides matching TRBD2. Germline CDR1 reads DFQATT; CDR2 reads SNEGSKA (reference sequence). This CDR3 contains 20 residues. The junction had 13 bases not matched to a gene; V was cut back by 1 base and J by 0 bases. In nucleotides, the CDR3 is TGCAGTGCTAGAGTTCCCCCCGGGACTAGCGGGGACCGTAGCACAGATACGCAGTATTTT. This translates into CSARVPPGTSGDRSTDTQYF.

The chain carries TRBV5-6 and TRBJ2-5, with D possibly being TRBD1 (6 bases). The CDR3 has 13 residues. Trimming took 4 bases from V and 5 from J, leaving 12 bases between them. The germline CDR1 and CDR2 sequences are SGHDT and YYEEEE. For the CDR3, the DNA is TGTGCCAGCAGCCCACAGGGTGCGGAGACCCAGTACTTC. It codes for CASSPQGAETQYF.

This clonotype was observed a single time. The V and J genes are TRBV7-8 and TRBJ2-1, with D tentatively TRBD2 (6 bases). The V and J ends lost 2 bases and 1 base respectively, with 12 bases between them. This CDR3 region has 16 residues. CDR1 is SGHVS and CDR2 is FQNEAQ in the germline V gene. CDR3 region: CASSLWLGGSYNEQFF. The CDR3 nucleotides read TGTGCCAGCAGCTTATGGCTGGGGGGATCCTACAATGAGCAGTTCTTC.

On this clonotype: The CDR3 end shows no conserved phenylalanine or tryptophan, and so a read error is likely. The V call is TRBV14, the J call TRBJ2-7, with 9 bases aligning to TRBD2. The V and J ends lost 0 bases and 5 bases, in that order; junction bases with no gene match: 5. This CDR3 spans 15 amino acids. Germline CDR1 is SGHDN and CDR2 is FVKESK. The CDR3 loop is CASSQDSGSFNEQYL. The CDR3 bases are TGTGCCAGCAGCCAAGATAGCGGGAGTTTCAACGAGCAGTACCTC.

The CDR3, as DNA: TGCAGCTTAACAGCGATGACCTACAATGAGCAGTTCTTC. Translation: CSLTAMTYNEQFF. The chain is built from TRBV29-1 and TRBJ2-1; D is undetermined. CDR3 size: 13 residues. CDR1 SQVTM and CDR2 ANQGSEA come from the germline V gene. V was shortened by 8 bases and J by 2 bases, with 13 bases between the two germline ends.

The V and J genes are TRBV19 and TRBJ2-7; maybe TRBD1 (6 bases). The CDR3 runs to 13 residues. V lost 4 bases and J 3 bases, leaving 10 bases between the germline ends. Looked up from germline, CDR1 is LNHDA and CDR2 is SQIVND (reference sequence). In DNA form, the CDR3 reads TGTGCCAGTAGTACCTCGGACAGCTACGAGCAGTACTTC. This gives the protein CASSTSDSYEQYF. Looking up the rest from reference TRBV19 and TRBJ2-7 gives the full variable domain: DGGITQSPKYLFRKEGQNVTLSCEQNLNHDAMYWYRQDPGQGLRLIYYSQIVNDFQKGDIAEGYSVSREKKESFPLTVTSAQKNPTAFYLCASSTSDSYEQYFGPGTRLTVT.

V gene TRBV20-1 combines with J gene TRBJ2-3; D is ambiguous. The CDR3 totals 13 residues. V was trimmed by 4 bases and J by 0 bases, leaving 8 bases between them. Germline V CDR1 and CDR2: DFQATT, SNEGSKA (reference sequence). This CDR3 reads CSATFDSTDTQYF. In DNA form, the CDR3 reads TGCAGTGCTACCTTCGATAGCACAGATACGCAGTATTTT.

V and J are TRBV5-1 and TRBJ2-7; no reliable D call. CDR1 is SGHRS and CDR2 is YFSETQ in the germline V gene. The V end was cut by 4 bases, the J end by 6 bases, with 11 bases between. This CDR3 region has 12 residues. The CDR3 loop reads CASSDYYAEQYF. In nucleotides, the CDR3 is TGCGCCAGCAGCGATTACTACGCCGAGCAGTACTTC.

By sample fraction, this clonotype is medium-sized. V usage is TRBV24-1 and J usage is TRBJ2-7, with 9 bases that match TRBD1. In germline, CDR1 is KGHDR, CDR2 SFDVKD. The CDR3 is 16 residues long. The J segment lost 4 bases and the V segment lost 8 bases, leaving 14 bases of the junction unmatched. The CDR3 nucleotides are TGTGCCACCATAGTGGAGGGGACAGGGTTCGGATACGAGCAGTACTTC. Its translation: CATIVEGTGFGYEQYF.

The chain links TRBV5-4 to TRBJ2-5; D may correspond to TRBD1 or TRBD2 (5 bases each). Trimming pared 9 bases from V and 1 base from J, leaving 13 bases between. The germline gives CDR1 SGHNT, CDR2 YYREEE (reference sequence). The CDR3 sequence is 13 residues long. The CDR3 is CAIRSGTQETQYF. The CDR3 DNA is TGTGCCATCCGGTCCGGGACCCAAGAGACCCAGTACTTC.

This clonotype came up many times. In nucleotides, the CDR3 is TGCAGCATTAAGAGCGGTCCCGGCAATGAGCAGTTCTTC. This translates into CSIKSGPGNEQFF. The J gene is TRBJ2-1, the V gene TRBV20-1, with D tentatively TRBD2 (5 bases). This CDR3 spans 13 amino acids. Germline V gene data show CDR1 as DFQATT and CDR2 as SNEGSKA (reference sequence).

This clonotype was found once. The junction departs from germline at one end; a sequencing error may be responsible. In DNA form, the CDR3 reads TGCAGCGTTGCCCCTACAGGGGCGGGAGAAAAACTGTCTTTT. This codes for CSVAPTGAGEKLSF. The chain has TRBV29-1 and TRBJ1-4; 7 bases are a match to TRBD1. Germline V gene data show CDR1 as SQVTM and CDR2 as ANQGSEA. The CDR3 is made up of 14 amino acids. Looking up the rest from reference TRBV29-1 and TRBJ1-4 gives the full variable domain: SAVISQKPSRDICQRGTSLTIQCQVDSQVTMMFWYRQQPGQSLTLIATANQGSEATYESGFVIDKFPISRPNLTFSTLTVSNMSPEDSSIYLCSVAPTGAGEKLSFGSGTQLSVL.

This chain joins TRBV7-3 and TRBJ2-7, with D maybe TRBD1 (5 bases). Germline V gives CDR1 SGHTA, CDR2 FQGTGA. The V and J ends lost 2 bases and 2 bases respectively, with 10 bases between them. This CDR3 has 14 amino acids. The CDR3 sequence: CASSLQLGAYEQYF. In DNA, the CDR3 is TGTGCCAGCAGCTTACAGTTAGGGGCCTACGAGCAGTACTTC.

The rearrangement links TRBV5-1 to TRBJ1-2; no definite D call. The CDR3 runs to 14 residues. Looked up from germline, CDR1 is SGHRS and CDR2 is YFSETQ. The V end was cut by 4 bases, the J end by 4 bases, with 14 bases between. In DNA form, the CDR3 reads TGCGCCAGCAGCGAAACCGGGATCGTCTATGGCTACACCTTC. It specifies CASSETGIVYGYTF.

V and J are TRBV7-9 and TRBJ1-1, with 9 bases fitting TRBD1. V was clipped by 8 bases and J by 2 bases; unmatched bases: 6. This CDR3 has 14 amino acids. Germline V CDR1 and CDR2: SEHNR, FQNEAQ (reference sequence). Here the CDR3 DNA reads TGTGCCAGCGCAGACAGGGGGGCCAACACTGAAGCTTTCTTT. It yields the protein CASADRGANTEAFF.

This clonotype has more than one count but fewer than ten. This sequence joins TRBV6-5 and TRBJ2-7; 7 positions match TRBD1. CDR3 size: 13 residues. Germline lookup yields CDR1 MNHEY and CDR2 SVGAGI. J was trimmed by 0 bases and V by 4 bases; bases with no gene match: 0. The CDR3 loop is CASSWDSSYEQYF. The CDR3, as DNA: TGTGCCAGCAGTTGGGACAGCTCCTACGAGCAGTACTTC.

The V gene is TRBV10-3, the J gene TRBJ1-1; perhaps TRBD1 as D (6 bases). CDR3 length: 13 amino acids. CDR1 is ENHRY and CDR2 is SYGVKD in the germline V gene. Trimming removed 10 bases at V and 0 bases at J, with 12 bases between. CDR3 sequence (DNA): TGTGCCACCGAGGACAGTTTGAACACTGAAGCTTTCTTT. Its protein product is CATEDSLNTEAFF.

This sequence joins TRBV25-1 and TRBJ2-3, with 11 bases that match TRBD2. The length of the CDR3 is 17 residues. Germline trimming cut 3 bases from V and 4 bases from J; bases unmatched to any gene: 9. Germline values: CDR1 MGHDK, CDR2 SYGVNS. The CDR3 protein is CASSDVGSGRVSDTQYF. The DNA for the CDR3 is TGTGCCAGCAGTGACGTCGGTAGCGGGAGGGTCTCAGATACGCAGTATTTT.

The V call is TRBV29-1, the J call TRBJ1-2, with 7 bases lining up with TRBD1. J gave up 0 bases and V 8 bases, and 9 bases lay outside the gene matches. Per the germline V gene, CDR1 is SQVTM and CDR2 is ANQGSEA. The CDR3 has 14 amino acids. The CDR3 here is CSTRGTDSNYGYTF. The CDR3 coding sequence is TGCAGCACCCGAGGGACAGACTCTAACTATGGCTACACCTTC. Together with reference TRBV29-1 and TRBJ1-2, the CDR3 gives the full variable domain: SAVISQKPSRDICQRGTSLTIQCQVDSQVTMMFWYRQQPGQSLTLIATANQGSEATYESGFVIDKFPISRPNLTFSTLTVSNMSPEDSSIYLCSTRGTDSNYGYTFGSGTRLTVV.

The genes are TRBV7-2 and TRBJ1-5; D unresolved. Trimming left V 4 bases short and J 5 bases short, with 33 bases between. The CDR3 length is 21 residues. Germline V gene lookup returns CDR1 SGHTA and CDR2 FQGNSA. In DNA form, the CDR3 reads TGTGCCAGCAGCTCAGGACTAGCGGGAGTGTCTCCGAACACCGGGGATCAGCCCCAGCATTTT. Translation gives CASSSGLAGVSPNTGDQPQHF.

This clonotype was observed many times. The rearrangement uses TRBV11-2 and TRBJ1-2, with 8 positions matching TRBD1. Germline CDR1 and CDR2: SGHAT and FQNNGV. The CDR3 spans 13 residues. Trimming at V came to 5 bases and at J to 4 bases, leaving 3 bases not matched to a gene. In DNA form, the CDR3 reads TGTGCCAGCAGCCACGGGACAGGCTATGGCTACACCTTC. Protein: CASSHGTGYGYTF.

CDR3 sequence (DNA): TGTGCCAGCAGCCCCTACACAGGGGTTCAAGCTTTCTTT. Protein sequence: CASSPYTGVQAFF. V is TRBV9 and J is TRBJ1-1; TRBD1 agrees at 7 bases. Germline V lookup: CDR1 SGDLS, CDR2 YYNGEE. This CDR3 is 13 amino acids long. Unmatched junction bases numbered 9, after V lost 4 bases and J lost 9 bases.

This clonotype was observed a few times. The chain has TRBV5-6 and TRBJ2-7; 9 bases fit TRBD1. Germline V gene lookup returns CDR1 SGHDT and CDR2 YYEEEE. Trimming removed 4 bases from V and 7 bases from J; junction bases left unmatched: 9. The CDR3 has 14 residues. In DNA, the CDR3 is TGTGCCAGCAGCCGCCGGGACAGGGTTTGGGAGCAGTACTTC. This translates into CASSRRDRVWEQYF.

This chain connects TRBV2 to TRBJ2-5; 7 bases line up with TRBD1. Trimming at V came to 8 bases and at J to 5 bases, leaving 14 bases not matched to a gene. There are 15 residues in the CDR3. Germline CDR1 and CDR2: SNHLY and FYNNEI. Here the CDR3 reads CASGGGQAEGETQYF. CDR3 DNA sequence: TGTGCCAGCGGTGGAGGACAGGCCGAGGGGGAGACCCAGTACTTC.

J is TRBJ1-4 and V is TRBV6-5; no reliable D call. This CDR3 has 14 residues. CDR1 is MNHEY and CDR2 is SVGAGI in the germline V gene. V was shortened by 2 bases and J by 7 bases, with 11 bases between the two germline ends. The CDR3 bases are TGTGCCAGCAGTTACGGGCAGGAGGGTGAAAAACTGTTTTTT. It is translated as CASSYGQEGEKLFF.